Shown below are 8 T cell receptor beta chains from a single sample sequenced in a study of T cells after yellow fever vaccination. Each CDR3 protein is one row after TCRdb ran MiXCR on the 5' RACE reads. Of 500,000 to 700,000 distinct CDR3 sequences in the sample, roughly 21% were seen once. Sequences were derived from PBMCs, sampled 15 days after the yellow fever booster vaccination. These receptors came from a man between 25 and 39 years old who received the YFV17D yellow fever vaccine.

This clonotype has only a few counts. The chain joins TRBV5-5 to TRBJ2-2; D perhaps matches TRBD1 (5 bases). The CDR3 has 15 residues. The germline V and J ends were trimmed by 4 bases and 6 bases, with 16 bases remaining between them. Germline V lookup: CDR1 SGHKS, CDR2 YYEKEE (reference sequence). Written as DNA, the CDR3 is TGTGCCAGCAGCCCTCAGGGATTTCGTGCCGGGGAGCTGTTTTTT. This translates into CASSPQGFRAGELFF.

The J gene is TRBJ2-1, the V gene TRBV6-5; TRBD2 is a possible D gene (5 bases). The CDR3 has 14 residues. CDR1 is MNHEY, CDR2 SVGAGI, per germline. The V and J ends lost 2 bases and 4 bases respectively, with 9 bases between them. CDR3 protein: CASSYPPGYNEQFF. As DNA, the CDR3 is TGTGCCAGCAGTTACCCCCCGGGGTACAATGAGCAGTTCTTC.

This clonotype was seen a few times. The rearrangement uses TRBV5-1 and TRBJ2-1; 11 nucleotides align to TRBD2. Germline CDR1 and CDR2: SGHRS and YFSETQ. The CDR3 totals 15 residues. The V segment lost 2 bases and the J segment 7 bases; nucleotides outside the gene matches: 5. The CDR3 loop reads CASSLRTSGQNEQFF. The CDR3, as DNA: TGCGCCAGCAGCTTACGGACTAGCGGGCAGAATGAGCAGTTCTTC. Complete variable domain (other parts from reference TRBV5-1 and TRBJ2-1): KAGVTQTPRYLIKTRGQQVTLSCSPISGHRSVSWYQQTPGQGLQFLFEYFSETQRNKGNFPGRFSGRQFSNSRSEMNVSTLELGDSALYLCASSLRTSGQNEQFFGPGTRLTVL.

In its sample, this clonotype was seen a few times. The J gene is TRBJ2-1, the V gene TRBV4-1; TRBD2 matches 14 bases. Germline CDR1 is MGHRA and CDR2 is YSYEKL. J gave up 8 bases and V 6 bases, and 9 bases lay outside the gene matches. This CDR3 spans 16 amino acids. CDR3 sequence (DNA): TGCGCCAGCAGTCTTGGGGGGACTAGCGGGAGTGATGAGCAGTTCTTC. Protein: CASSLGGTSGSDEQFF.

In its sample, this clonotype was seen a few times. The V call is TRBV7-2, the J call TRBJ2-1; the D call may be TRBD1 or TRBD2 (6 bases each). Trimming removed 9 bases from V and 7 bases from J, with 19 bases in between. CDR3 size: 14 residues. From germline, CDR1 is SGHTA and CDR2 FQGNSA. CDR3 sequence: CASSKGGSLNEQFF. The CDR3 DNA is TGTGCCAGTTCAAAAGGGGGGAGTTTGAATGAGCAGTTCTTC.

The rearrangement uses TRBV29-1 and TRBJ2-1; maybe TRBD2 (6 bases). Deletions cut 4 bases from V and 8 bases from J, with 18 bases between. This CDR3 region has 14 residues. The V gene's germline CDR1 is SQVTM and CDR2 ANQGSEA. The CDR3 region has the DNA TGCAGCGTTGTCTCTCCCTCCGGGAGCCATGAGCAGTTCTTC. Its protein is CSVVSPSGSHEQFF.

The chain combines TRBV7-2 with TRBJ2-3, with D perhaps TRBD2 (5 bases). CDR1 and CDR2 from the germline V gene are SGHTA and FQGNSA. The ends were cut back, 8 bases at V and 4 bases at J, with 22 bases in the middle. This CDR3 comprises 16 residues. The CDR3 DNA reads TGTGCCAGCGGAAGACTCGCTGAGGGATGGGCAGATACGCAGTATTTT. This gives the protein CASGRLAEGWADTQYF.

The chain's CDR3 is CASSFTSEGALHF. For the CDR3, the DNA is TGTGCCAGCAGCTTCACCTCGGAGGGGGCCCTCCACTTT. The V call is TRBV7-2, the J call TRBJ1-6; tentatively, D is TRBD1 (6 bases). The CDR3 is 13 amino acids. Germline loops: CDR1 SGHTA, CDR2 FQGNSA. Trimming took 3 bases from V and 14 from J, leaving 14 bases between them. The variable domain in full, completed from reference TRBV7-2 and TRBJ1-6, reads GAGVSQSPSNKVTEKGKDVELRCDPISGHTALYWYRQSLGQGLEFLIYFQGNSAPDKSGLPSDRFSAERTGGSVSTLTIQRTQQEDSAVYLCASSFTSEGALHFGNGTRLTVT.